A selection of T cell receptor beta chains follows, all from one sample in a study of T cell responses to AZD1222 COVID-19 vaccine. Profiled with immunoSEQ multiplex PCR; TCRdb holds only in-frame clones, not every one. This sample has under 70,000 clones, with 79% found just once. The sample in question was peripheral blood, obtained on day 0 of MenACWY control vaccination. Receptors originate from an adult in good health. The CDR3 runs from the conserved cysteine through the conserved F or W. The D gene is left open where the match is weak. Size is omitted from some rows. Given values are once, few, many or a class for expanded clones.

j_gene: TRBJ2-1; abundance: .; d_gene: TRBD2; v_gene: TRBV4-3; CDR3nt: TGCGCCAGCAGCCAAGGACCGGGGGGGTACAATGAGCAGTTCTTC; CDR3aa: CASSQGPGGYNEQFF
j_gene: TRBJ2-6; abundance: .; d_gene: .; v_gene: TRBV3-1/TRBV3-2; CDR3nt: TGTGCCAGCCGACTTTCTGGGGCCAACGTCCTGACTTTC; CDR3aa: CASRLSGANVLTF
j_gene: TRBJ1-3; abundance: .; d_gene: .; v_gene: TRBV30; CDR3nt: TGTGCCTGGAGTGTGACAGGCTCTGGAAACACCATATATTTT; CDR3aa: CAWSVTGSGNTIYF
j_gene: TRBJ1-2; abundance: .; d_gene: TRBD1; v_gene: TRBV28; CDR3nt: TGTGCCAGCAGTTTCTTAGTGGGACAGGGGTCTGGCTACACCTTC; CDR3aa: CASSFLVGQGSGYTF
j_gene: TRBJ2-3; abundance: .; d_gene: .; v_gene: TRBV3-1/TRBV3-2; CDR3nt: TGTGCCAGCAGCTATCGGCGGACAGATACGCAGTATTTT; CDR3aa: CASSYRRTDTQYF
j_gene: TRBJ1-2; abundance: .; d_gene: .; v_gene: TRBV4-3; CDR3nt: TGCGCCAGCAGCCAAGAGCTCCAGGAGTCTTATGGCTACACCTTC; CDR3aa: CASSQELQESYGYTF
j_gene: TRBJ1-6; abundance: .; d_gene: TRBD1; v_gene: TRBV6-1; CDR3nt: TGTGCCAGCAGTGAGGGACAGGCAACTCGGTCCCTCCACTTT; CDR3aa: CASSEGQATRSLHF
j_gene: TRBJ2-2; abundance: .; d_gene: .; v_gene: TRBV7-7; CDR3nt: TGTGCTAGCAGCTTAGCGTCACACCCTGGCGGGGAGCTGTTTTTT; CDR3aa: CASSLASHPGGELFF
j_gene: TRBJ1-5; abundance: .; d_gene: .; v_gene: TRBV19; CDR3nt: TGTGCCAGTAGTACACCTGGGGCCCATCAGCCCCAGCATTTT; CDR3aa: CASSTPGAHQPQHF
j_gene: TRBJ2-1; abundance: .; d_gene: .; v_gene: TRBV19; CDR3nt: TGTGCCAGTAGTTCACCGGGAGTCACAATCAATGAGCAGTTCTTC; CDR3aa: CASSSPGVTINEQFF
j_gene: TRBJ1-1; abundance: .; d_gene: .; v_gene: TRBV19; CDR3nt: TGTGCCAGTAGTGACAGGCTTACCATGAACACTGAAGCTTTCTTT; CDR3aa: CASSDRLTMNTEAFF
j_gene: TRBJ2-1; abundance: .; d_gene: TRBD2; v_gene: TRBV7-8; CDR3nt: TGTGCCAGCAGCTCGAGCCCGGGACTAGTTCGCAATGAGCAGTTCTTC; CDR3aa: CASSSSPGLVRNEQFF
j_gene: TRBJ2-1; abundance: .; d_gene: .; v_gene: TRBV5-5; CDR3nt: TGTGCCAGCAGCCGTATTCCACTAGGGGGGAGTGGTGAGCAGTTCTTC; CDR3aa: CASSRIPLGGSGEQFF
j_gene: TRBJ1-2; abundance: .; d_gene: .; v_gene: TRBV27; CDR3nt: TGTGCCAGCAGTTTATCGGTGGGATATGGCTACACCTTC; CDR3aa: CASSLSVGYGYTF
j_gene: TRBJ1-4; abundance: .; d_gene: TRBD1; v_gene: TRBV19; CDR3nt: TGTGCCAGTAGTTACAGGGGACTTAATGAAAAACTGTTTTTT; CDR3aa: CASSYRGLNEKLFF
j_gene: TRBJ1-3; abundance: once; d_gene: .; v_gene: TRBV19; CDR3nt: TGTGCCAGTAGTATCGGCCGGCGGAACACCATATATTTT; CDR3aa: CASSIGRRNTIYF
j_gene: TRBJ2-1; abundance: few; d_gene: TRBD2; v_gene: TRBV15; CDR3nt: TGTGCCACCAGCAGAGAGCGGGGGGCTGAGCAGTTCTTC; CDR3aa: CATSRERGAEQFF
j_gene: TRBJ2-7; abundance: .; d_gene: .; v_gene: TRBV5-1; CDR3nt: TGCGCCAGCAGCTTGATCGGGGGCCCCTACGAGCAGTACTTC; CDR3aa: CASSLIGGPYEQYF
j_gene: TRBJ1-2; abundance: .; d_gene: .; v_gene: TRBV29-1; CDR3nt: TGCAGCGTTCCCGGAAAAGGTGGCTACACCTTC; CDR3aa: CSVPGKGGYTF
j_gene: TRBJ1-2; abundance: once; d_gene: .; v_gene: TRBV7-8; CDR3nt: TGTGCCAGCAGCTCCGCCATCCGGACAGTTTCTGGGTCTGGGGACTATGGCTACACCTTC; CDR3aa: CASSSAIRTVSGSGDYGYTF
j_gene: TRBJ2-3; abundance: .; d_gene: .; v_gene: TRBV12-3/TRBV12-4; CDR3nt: TGTGCCAGCAGTGAGTGGTCCCGAGATACGCAGTATTTT; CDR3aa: CASSEWSRDTQYF
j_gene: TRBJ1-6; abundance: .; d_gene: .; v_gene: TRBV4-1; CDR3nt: TGCGCCAGCAGCCAAGACCGGATTAATTCACCCCTCCACTTT; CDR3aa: CASSQDRINSPLHF
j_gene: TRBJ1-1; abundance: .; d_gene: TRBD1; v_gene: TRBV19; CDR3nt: TGTGCCAGTAGTATAAGGACAGGGGGCACTGAAGCTTTCTTT; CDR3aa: CASSIRTGGTEAFF
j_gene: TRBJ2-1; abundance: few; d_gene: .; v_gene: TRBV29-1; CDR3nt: TGCAGCGCCGGTGACCCCTACAATGAGCAGTTCTTC; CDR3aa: CSAGDPYNEQFF
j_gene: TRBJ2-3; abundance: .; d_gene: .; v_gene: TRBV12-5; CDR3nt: TGTGCTAGTGGTTCATACTCCGGGGGGCTTAGCACAGATACGCAGTATTTT; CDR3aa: CASGSYSGGLSTDTQYF
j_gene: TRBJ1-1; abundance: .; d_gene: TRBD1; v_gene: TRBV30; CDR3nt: TGTGCCTGGAGTGTAGACAGGGTAACTGAAGCTTTCTTT; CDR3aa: CAWSVDRVTEAFF
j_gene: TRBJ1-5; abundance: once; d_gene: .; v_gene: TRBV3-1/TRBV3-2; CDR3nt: TGTGCCAGCAGCCAAAGAAGGAGTGATCAGCCCCAGCATTTT; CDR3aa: CASSQRRSDQPQHF
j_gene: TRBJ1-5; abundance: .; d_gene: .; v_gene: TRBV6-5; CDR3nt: TGTGCCAGCAGCTCACCCGGAGCGAGCAATCAGCCCCAGCATTTT; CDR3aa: CASSSPGASNQPQHF
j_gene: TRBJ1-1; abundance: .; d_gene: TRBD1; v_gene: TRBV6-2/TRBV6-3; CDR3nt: TGTGCCAGCAGTCCCTGGCAGGGGGCCCAACCACTGAACACTGAAGCTTTCTTT; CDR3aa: CASSPWQGAQPLNTEAFF
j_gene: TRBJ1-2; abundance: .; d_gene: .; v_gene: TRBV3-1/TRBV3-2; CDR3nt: TGTGCCAGCAGCCAAGAATACCGATTCTATGGCTACACCTTC; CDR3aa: CASSQEYRFYGYTF
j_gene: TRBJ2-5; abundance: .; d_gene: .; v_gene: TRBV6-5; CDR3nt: TGTGCCAGCGGCCAAGAGACCCAGTACTTC; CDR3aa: CASGQETQYF
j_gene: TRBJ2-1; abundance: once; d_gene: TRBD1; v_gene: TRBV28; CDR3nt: TGTGCCAGTCTCGGGACAGGGAAGGATGAGCAGTTCTTC; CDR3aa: CASLGTGKDEQFF